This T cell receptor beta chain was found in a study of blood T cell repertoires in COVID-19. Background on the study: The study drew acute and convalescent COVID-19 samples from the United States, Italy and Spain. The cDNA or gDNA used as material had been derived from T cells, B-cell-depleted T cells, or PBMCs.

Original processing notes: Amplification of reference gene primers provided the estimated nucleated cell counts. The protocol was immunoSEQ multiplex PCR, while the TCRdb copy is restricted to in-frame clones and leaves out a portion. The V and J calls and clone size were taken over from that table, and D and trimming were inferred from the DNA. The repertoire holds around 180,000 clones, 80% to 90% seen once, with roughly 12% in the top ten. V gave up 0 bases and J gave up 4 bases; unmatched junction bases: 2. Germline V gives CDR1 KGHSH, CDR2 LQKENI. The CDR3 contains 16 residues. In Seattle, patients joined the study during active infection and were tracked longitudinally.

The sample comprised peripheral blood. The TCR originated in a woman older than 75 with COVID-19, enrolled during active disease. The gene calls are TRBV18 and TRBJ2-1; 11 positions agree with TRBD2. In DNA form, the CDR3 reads TGTGCCAGCTCACCACCTAGCGGGGGGGAATACAATGAGCAGTTCTTC. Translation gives CASSPPSGGEYNEQFF.